One sample yielded the 16 T cell receptor beta chains listed below, sequenced in a study of sequential checkpoint blockade in melanoma. Assay used: immunoSEQ multiplex PCR; TCRdb lists only in-frame clones, some missing. The sample holds some 7,000 clones, about 25% seen once. Treatment defined: randomized to nivolumab then ipilimumab (arm A) or the reverse (arm B). Material: tumor tissue (inferred from file names), obtained from a patient given nivolumab and ipilimumab in sequence. All receptors come from a human donor with melanoma.

By share, this clone ranks as medium-sized. The chain is built from TRBV28 and TRBJ1-2; 10 bases agree with TRBD1. J was trimmed by 5 bases and V by 6 bases; bases with no gene match: 21. Germline V CDR1 and CDR2: MDHEN, SYDVKM. This CDR3 contains 19 residues. CDR3 loop: CASSPYDPLGQGMLYGYTF. CDR3 sequence (DNA): TGTGCCAGCAGCCCCTACGACCCCCTGGGACAGGGGATGTTGTATGGCTACACCTTC.

This clone was recorded many times. The V gene is TRBV11-3, the J gene TRBJ2-2; 9 bases fit TRBD2. This CDR3 has 17 residues. Trimming cost V 3 bases and J 4 bases; bases outside gene matches: 9. Germline V gene sequence: CDR1 SGHNT, CDR2 YENEEA. The CDR3 DNA is TGTGCCAGCAGCTTGGAGCCAGCGGGAGGTATCACCGGGGAGCTGTTTTTT. It encodes CASSLEPAGGITGELFF.

The chain uses TRBV9 and TRBJ1-2, with TRBD1 identical over 7 bases. In germline, CDR1 is SGDLS, CDR2 YYNGEE. The trim removed 3 bases at V and 5 bases at J, leaving 10 bases unmatched. This CDR3 contains 15 residues. CDR3 bases: TGTGCCAGCAGCGCCAGGGACAGCTTTCCATATGGCTACACCTTC. It is translated as CASSARDSFPYGYTF.

There are a few counts of this clone. The chain has TRBV6-8 and TRBJ1-1, with D unclear. With 2 bases removed from V and 1 base from J, the gap between germline ends came to 8 bases. Germline assignment: CDR1 MNHGY and CDR2 SAAAGT. This CDR3 has 14 residues. In DNA, the CDR3 is TGTGCCAGCAGTTACAGGGAAAGGAACACTGAAGCTTTCTTT. Translation gives CASSYRERNTEAFF.

This clone was observed a few times. The chain recombines TRBV25-1 with TRBJ2-5, with 11 bases lining up with TRBD1. Germline assignment: CDR1 MGHDK and CDR2 SYGVNS. With 2 bases clipped from V and 3 bases from J, the junction kept 8 bases outside the gene matches. The CDR3 is 17 amino acids. CDR3 loop: CASSETWTGGAKETQYF. The CDR3 DNA follows: TGTGCCAGCAGTGAAACCTGGACAGGGGGCGCAAAAGAGACCCAGTACTTC.

The chain recombines TRBV18 with TRBJ2-7; D gene uncertain. The CDR3 covers 14 residues. Germline V lookup: CDR1 KGHSH, CDR2 LQKENI. V gave up 2 bases and J gave up 2 bases, with 10 bases separating them. The CDR3 here is CASSPARHPYEQYV. For the CDR3, the DNA is TGTGCCAGCTCACCAGCGAGACACCCCTACGAGCAGTACGTC.

This clone has ten or more counts. The CDR3 DNA reads TGTGCCAGCAGCCGTGGGGGCCGCACAGATACGCAGTATTTT. Translation: CASSRGGRTDTQYF. This chain joins TRBV11-3 and TRBJ2-3, with D possibly being TRBD1 (6 bases). V was clipped by 5 bases and J by 1 base, with 10 bases between them. The CDR3 totals 14 residues. Germline CDR1 reads SGHNT; CDR2 reads YENEEA.

The J gene is TRBJ2-1, the V gene TRBV11-3; TRBD2 aligns across 9 bases. This CDR3 region has 16 residues. The germline CDR1 and CDR2 sequences are SGHNT and YENEEA. V lost 5 bases, J lost 12 bases, and 17 bases stayed unmatched. The CDR3 region is CASSKSTGTSFWRQFF. As DNA, the CDR3 is TGTGCCAGCAGCAAGAGCACCGGGACTAGCTTTTGGAGGCAGTTCTTC.

The chain combines TRBV6-8 with TRBJ2-2, with 10 bases fitting TRBD2. Germline V gene lookup returns CDR1 MNHGY and CDR2 SAAAGT. The length of the CDR3 is 19 residues. V dropped 4 bases and J dropped 5; count of bases not matched to a gene: 16. CDR3 nucleotide sequence: TGTGCCAGCAGTTCACCACGACCGAAGCGGGAGGGCCGGACCGGGGAGCTGTTTTTT. Translating it yields CASSSPRPKREGRTGELFF.

This clone was counted between two and nine times. The rearrangement links TRBV28 to TRBJ2-7; 10 nucleotides align to TRBD1. This CDR3 region has 13 residues. Losses at the gene ends were 5 bases for V and 7 bases for J; bases not matched to a gene: 5. The germline V gene has CDR1 MDHEN and CDR2 SYDVKM. The CDR3 region is CASSPGQGREQYV. As DNA, the CDR3 is TGTGCCAGCAGTCCGGGACAGGGGCGTGAGCAGTACGTC.

The J gene is TRBJ2-7, the V gene TRBV28; 8 bases line up with TRBD2. The germline gives CDR1 MDHEN, CDR2 SYDVKM. The junction had 3 bases not matched to a gene; V was cut back by 2 bases and J by 3 bases. CDR3 length: 14 residues. CDR3 DNA sequence: TGTGCCAGCAGTTTAAGTGCGGGAGGCTACGAGCAGTACGTC. Amino acid sequence: CASSLSAGGYEQYV.

This clone was picked up a small number of times. V and J are TRBV19 and TRBJ1-1, with TRBD1 matching 8 bases. V trimming: 10 bases; J trimming: 10 bases; junction bases outside the gene matches: 17. Germline CDR1 is LNHDA and CDR2 is SQIVND (reference sequence). CDR3 length: 14 amino acids. CDR3 residues: CAIDTGGRALVAFF. The CDR3 bases are TGTGCCATTGATACAGGGGGGCGAGCGCTGGTAGCTTTCTTT. The full variable domain, its missing parts supplied by reference TRBV19 and TRBJ1-1, is DGGITQSPKYLFRKEGQNVTLSCEQNLNHDAMYWYRQDPGQGLRLIYYSQIVNDFQKGDIAEGYSVSREKKESFPLTVTSAQKNPTAFYLCAIDTGGRALVAFFGQGTRLTVV.

The chain combines TRBV5-1 with TRBJ2-5; D call uncertain. The V end lost 5 bases, the J end lost 5 bases, and 16 bases lay between the germline ends. Germline CDR1 SGHRS, CDR2 YFSETQ. This CDR3 is 14 amino acids long. This CDR3 reads CASSSAASRETQYF. CDR3 nucleotide sequence: TGCGCCAGCAGTTCGGCAGCCTCCCGGGAGACCCAGTACTTC.

This rearrangement joins TRBV30 to TRBJ1-2, with TRBD1 as a possible D gene (5 bases). Per germline, CDR1 GTSNPN and CDR2 SVGIG (reference sequence). V dropped 3 bases and J dropped 6 bases, with 11 bases sitting between them. The CDR3 extends over 12 amino acids. The CDR3 spells CAWSRQSDGYTF. The CDR3 coding sequence is TGTGCCTGGAGCCGACAGTCAGATGGCTACACCTTC.

V is TRBV6-7 and J is TRBJ2-1; no clear D. TRBV6-7 is reported as an ORF; its role is uncertain. V lost 0 bases to trimming and J lost 7 bases, with 4 bases between them. This CDR3 spans 12 amino acids. The CDR3 loop is CASSYSLNEQFF. The DNA of the CDR3 is TGTGCCAGCAGTTACTCGTTGAATGAGCAGTTCTTC.

This clone is labeled medium-sized. The chain employs TRBV28 and TRBJ1-1; D possibly corresponds to TRBD1 (6 bases). Trimming pared 4 bases from V and 5 bases from J, leaving 14 bases between. Germline CDR1 is MDHEN and CDR2 is SYDVKM. The CDR3 is made up of 14 amino acids. CDR3 loop: CASSSWGRETEAFF. CDR3 coding DNA: TGTGCCAGCAGTTCTTGGGGGCGGGAAACTGAAGCTTTCTTT.